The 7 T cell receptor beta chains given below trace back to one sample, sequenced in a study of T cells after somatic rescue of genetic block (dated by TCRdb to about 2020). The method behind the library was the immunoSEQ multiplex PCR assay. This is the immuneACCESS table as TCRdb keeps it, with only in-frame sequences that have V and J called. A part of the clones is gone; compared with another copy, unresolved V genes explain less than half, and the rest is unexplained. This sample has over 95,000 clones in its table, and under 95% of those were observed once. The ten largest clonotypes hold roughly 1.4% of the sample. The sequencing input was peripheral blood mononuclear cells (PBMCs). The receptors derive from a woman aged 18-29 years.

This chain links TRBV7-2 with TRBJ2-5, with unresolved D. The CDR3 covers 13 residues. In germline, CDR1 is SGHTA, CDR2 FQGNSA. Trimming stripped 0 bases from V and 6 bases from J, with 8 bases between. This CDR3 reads CASSLARSQTQYF. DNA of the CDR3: TGTGCCAGCAGCTTAGCGCGCAGCCAGACCCAGTACTTC.

This chain's CDR3 is CASSSGTLGQETQYF. The CDR3 coding sequence is TGTGCCAGCAGTTCCGGGACACTAGGGCAAGAGACCCAGTACTTC. This rearrangement joins TRBV2 to TRBJ2-5; D possibly corresponds to TRBD1 (6 bases). This CDR3 has 15 amino acids. Trimming took off 5 bases at V and 2 bases at J, with 15 bases between the two ends. CDR1 and CDR2 (germline): SNHLY, FYNNEI.

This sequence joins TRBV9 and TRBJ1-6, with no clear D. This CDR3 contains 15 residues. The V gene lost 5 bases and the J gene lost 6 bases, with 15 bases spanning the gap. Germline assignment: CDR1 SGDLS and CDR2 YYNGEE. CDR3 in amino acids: CASRPGKVGNSPLHF. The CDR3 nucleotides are TGTGCCAGCAGACCGGGTAAGGTAGGTAATTCACCCCTCCACTTT.

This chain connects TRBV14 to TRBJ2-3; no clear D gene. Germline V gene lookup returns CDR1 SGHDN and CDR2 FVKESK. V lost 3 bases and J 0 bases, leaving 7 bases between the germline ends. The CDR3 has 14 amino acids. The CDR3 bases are TGTGCCAGCAGCCAGTACCGCAGCACAGATACGCAGTATTTT. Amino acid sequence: CASSQYRSTDTQYF.

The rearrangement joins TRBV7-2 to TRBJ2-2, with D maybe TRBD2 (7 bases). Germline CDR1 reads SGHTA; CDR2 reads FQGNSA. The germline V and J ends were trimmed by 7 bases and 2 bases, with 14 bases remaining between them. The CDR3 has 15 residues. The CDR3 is CASTLGGANTGELFF. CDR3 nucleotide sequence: TGTGCCAGCACCCTTGGGGGGGCCAACACCGGGGAGCTGTTTTTT.

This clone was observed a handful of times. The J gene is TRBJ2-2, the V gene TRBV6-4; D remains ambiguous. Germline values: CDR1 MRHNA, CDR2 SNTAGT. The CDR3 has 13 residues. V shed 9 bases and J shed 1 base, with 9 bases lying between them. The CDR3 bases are TGTGCCAGTTCCACAGAGAACACCGGGGAGCTGTTTTTT. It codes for CASSTENTGELFF.

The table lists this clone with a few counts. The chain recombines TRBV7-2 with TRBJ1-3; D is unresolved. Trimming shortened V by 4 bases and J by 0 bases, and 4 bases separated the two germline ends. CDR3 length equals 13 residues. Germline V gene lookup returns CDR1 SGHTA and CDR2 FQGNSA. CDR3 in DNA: TGTGCCAGCAGCTCACCCTCTGGAAACACCATATATTTT. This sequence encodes CASSSPSGNTIYF.